The 18 T cell receptor beta chains listed next were all sequenced from one sample in a study of T cell changes during pregnancy in multiple sclerosis. Clones were sequenced by immunoSEQ multiplex PCR, and TCRdb holds only the in-frame ones, with some missing. This repertoire shows tens of thousands of clones, 90% to 95% found once; its top ten account for over 2%. The sequencing used CD8+ T cells from peripheral blood mononuclear cells, collected after pregnancy. All receptors come from a female donor with multiple sclerosis, enrolled in a pregnancy study.

This chain uses TRBV19 with TRBJ2-5; TRBD2 matches 7 bases. This CDR3 spans 16 amino acids. Germline values: CDR1 LNHDA, CDR2 SQIVND (reference sequence). J lost 11 bases, V lost 3 bases, and 18 bases had no gene match. This CDR3 reads CASSIRGGGSFDTQYF. CDR3 sequence (DNA): TGTGCCAGTAGTATTCGAGGCGGCGGGAGCTTTGATACTCAGTACTTC.

This clone was found once. The chain carries TRBV11-2 and TRBJ1-2; 7 bases line up with TRBD1. After removal of 1 base from V and 6 bases from J, the junction contained 2 bases not matched to a gene. The CDR3 runs 13 residues. Germline V lookup: CDR1 SGHAT, CDR2 FQNNGV. CDR3 in amino acids: CASSLGQGHGYTF. The CDR3 DNA follows: TGTGCCAGCAGCTTAGGACAGGGACATGGCTACACCTTC.

The chain is built from TRBV7-2 and TRBJ2-1; D unclear. The V gene lost 11 bases and the J gene lost 0 bases, with 11 bases spanning the gap. This CDR3 is 13 amino acids long. Germline CDR1 reads SGHTA; CDR2 reads FQGNSA. CDR3 DNA: TGTGCCGCGGAAAGGCCCTCCTACAATGAGCAGTTCTTC. Translated, it gives CAAERPSYNEQFF.

The chain links TRBV5-1 to TRBJ2-2, with D possibly TRBD2 on 6 matching bases. This CDR3 comprises 14 residues. Looked up from germline, CDR1 is SGHRS and CDR2 is YFSETQ. V lost 1 base to trimming and J lost 5 bases, with 9 bases between them. The CDR3 coding sequence is TGCGCCAGCAGCTTGCGGGAGATAACCGGGGAGCTGTTTTTT. Amino acids: CASSLREITGELFF. The full variable domain, with the rest looked up from reference TRBV5-1 and TRBJ2-2, is KAGVTQTPRYLIKTRGQQVTLSCSPISGHRSVSWYQQTPGQGLQFLFEYFSETQRNKGNFPGRFSGRQFSNSRSEMNVSTLELGDSALYLCASSLREITGELFFGEGSRLTVL.

This clone appeared once. Here the CDR3 DNA reads TGTGCCAGTAGTCCCGGGACTATATCTGAGCAGTTCTTC. Its translation: CASSPGTISEQFF. J is TRBJ2-1 and V is TRBV19, with 7 nucleotides matching TRBD2. The CDR3 length is 13 residues. CDR1 and CDR2 from the germline V gene are LNHDA and SQIVND (reference sequence). After removal of 5 bases from V and 9 bases from J, the junction contained 7 bases not matched to a gene.

V gene TRBV19 combines with J gene TRBJ1-1; TRBD1 agrees at 9 bases. Germline values: CDR1 LNHDA, CDR2 SQIVND (reference sequence). The CDR3 is 13 residues long. Losses at the gene ends were 6 bases for V and 7 bases for J; bases not matched to a gene: 6. CDR3 loop: CASSTGGFREAFF. The CDR3 DNA follows: TGTGCCAGTAGCACAGGGGGCTTTCGTGAAGCTTTCTTT. Full variable domain (remainder filled in from reference TRBV19 and TRBJ1-1): DGGITQSPKYLFRKEGQNVTLSCEQNLNHDAMYWYRQDPGQGLRLIYYSQIVNDFQKGDIAEGYSVSREKKESFPLTVTSAQKNPTAFYLCASSTGGFREAFFGQGTRLTVV.

The genes are TRBV19 and TRBJ2-7; 11 bases agree with TRBD1. V lost 7 bases to trimming and J lost 1 base; unmatched junction nucleotides: 6. The CDR3 is 15 amino acids. Per the germline V gene, CDR1 is LNHDA and CDR2 is SQIVND (reference sequence). CDR3 amino acids: CASTFGTGGSYEQYF. For the CDR3, the DNA is TGTGCCAGTACTTTCGGGACAGGGGGATCCTACGAGCAGTACTTC.

V is TRBV4-1 and J is TRBJ2-1, with D uncertain. Between the trimmed V and J ends, which lost 1 base and 9 bases, there was a span of 16 bases. The CDR3 sequence is 15 residues long. The germline V gene has CDR1 MGHRA and CDR2 YSYEKL. CDR3 sequence (DNA): TGCGCCAGCAGCCAAGTACCCGGCTCGGCGGCTGAGCAGTTCTTC. It translates to CASSQVPGSAAEQFF.

This clone has only one observation. The J gene is TRBJ2-1, the V gene TRBV4-1; a possible D gene is TRBD2 (5 bases). The CDR3 length is 16 residues. The V end was cut by 3 bases, the J end by 4 bases, with 16 bases between. In germline, CDR1 is MGHRA, CDR2 YSYEKL. CDR3 coding DNA: TGCGCCAGCAGCCATCAGAGGACTCCCCGATACAATGAGCAGTTCTTC. Its translation is CASSHQRTPRYNEQFF.

The chain joins TRBV7-6 to TRBJ1-5; the D is unclear. Germline V CDR1 and CDR2: SGHVS, FNYEAQ. With 1 base removed from V and 3 bases from J, the gap between germline ends came to 13 bases. The CDR3 contains 16 residues. DNA for the CDR3: TGTGCCAGCAGCTTAGGTGGGCGAGCAAACAATCAGCCCCAGCATTTT. Translating it yields CASSLGGRANNQPQHF.

This clone was detected only once. The chain recombines TRBV2 with TRBJ2-7; no clear D gene. Trimming stripped 5 bases from V and 0 bases from J, with 11 bases between. Germline lookup yields CDR1 SNHLY and CDR2 FYNNEI. This CDR3 has 14 amino acids. DNA for the CDR3: TGTGCCAGCAGTCCTTCCGCAGGCTCCTACGAGCAGTACTTC. This codes for CASSPSAGSYEQYF.

The chain recombines TRBV27 with TRBJ1-1, with a weak D call TRBD1 (6 bases). With 5 bases removed from V and 3 bases from J, the gap between germline ends came to 16 bases. The germline CDR1 and CDR2 sequences are MNHEY and SMNVEV (reference sequence). CDR3 length: 15 amino acids. CDR3 protein: CASSLGGGGDTEAFF. The CDR3 DNA sequence: TGTGCCAGCAGTCTTGGGGGAGGGGGGGACACTGAAGCTTTCTTT.

This chain links TRBV6-4 with TRBJ2-1; 12 bases are a match to TRBD2. In germline, CDR1 is MRHNA, CDR2 SNTAGT. The CDR3 has 16 amino acids. Losses at the gene ends were 4 bases for V and 6 bases for J; bases not matched to a gene: 7. The CDR3 DNA sequence: TGTGCCAGCAGTGCCCAACTAGCGGGAGGTTTCAATGAGCAGTTCTTC. It codes for CASSAQLAGGFNEQFF.

The gene calls are TRBV19 and TRBJ2-7, with 8 positions matching TRBD2. Looked up from germline, CDR1 is LNHDA and CDR2 is SQIVND (reference sequence). J was trimmed by 0 bases and V by 1 base; bases with no gene match: 11. The CDR3 runs 18 residues. The CDR3 bases are TGTGCCAGTAGTATAGCGCTAGCGGGCCAACTCGGCTCCTACGAGCAGTACTTC. Protein product: CASSIALAGQLGSYEQYF.

The CDR3 sequence is CASSPGGPEQFF. As DNA, the CDR3 is TGTGCCAGTAGCCCGGGGGGGCCTGAGCAGTTCTTC. The J gene is TRBJ2-1, the V gene TRBV19; 8 bases are shared with TRBD2. CDR3 length equals 12 residues. Germline trimming cut 6 bases from V and 9 bases from J; bases unmatched to any gene: 4. Per germline, CDR1 LNHDA and CDR2 SQIVND (reference sequence).

This chain connects TRBV5-4 to TRBJ2-1, with D maybe TRBD2 (6 bases). V was clipped by 4 bases and J by 6 bases, with 17 bases between them. The CDR3 loop spans 15 amino acids. CDR1 and CDR2 (germline): SGHNT, YYREEE (reference sequence). The CDR3 nucleotides are TGTGCCAGCAGCCCTGACCCACTCGGGGGCAATGAGCAGTTCTTC. It codes for CASSPDPLGGNEQFF. The full variable domain, with the rest looked up from reference TRBV5-4 and TRBJ2-1, is ETGVTQSPTHLIKTRGQQVTLRCSSQSGHNTVSWYQQALGQGPQFIFQYYREEENGRGNFPPRFSGLQFPNYSSELNVNALELDDSALYLCASSPDPLGGNEQFFGPGTRLTVL.

This sequence joins TRBV28 and TRBJ2-7; weak D call: TRBD2 (6 bases). This CDR3 has 14 residues. V was cut by 5 bases and J by 3 bases, with 14 bases left in between. Germline V CDR1 and CDR2: MDHEN, SYDVKM. The CDR3 DNA reads TGTGCCAGCAGTCCTCCGGGACTTGGCTACGAGCAGTACTTC. It translates to CASSPPGLGYEQYF.

The V and J genes are TRBV7-8 and TRBJ2-1; 11 bases match TRBD2. With V trimmed by 5 bases and J by 4 bases, 7 bases remained unmatched. CDR3 length: 16 residues. CDR1 and CDR2 from the germline V gene are SGHVS and FQNEAQ. CDR3 amino acids: CASSTTSGRNYNEQFF. The DNA for the CDR3 is TGTGCCAGCAGCACCACTAGCGGGAGAAATTACAATGAGCAGTTCTTC.